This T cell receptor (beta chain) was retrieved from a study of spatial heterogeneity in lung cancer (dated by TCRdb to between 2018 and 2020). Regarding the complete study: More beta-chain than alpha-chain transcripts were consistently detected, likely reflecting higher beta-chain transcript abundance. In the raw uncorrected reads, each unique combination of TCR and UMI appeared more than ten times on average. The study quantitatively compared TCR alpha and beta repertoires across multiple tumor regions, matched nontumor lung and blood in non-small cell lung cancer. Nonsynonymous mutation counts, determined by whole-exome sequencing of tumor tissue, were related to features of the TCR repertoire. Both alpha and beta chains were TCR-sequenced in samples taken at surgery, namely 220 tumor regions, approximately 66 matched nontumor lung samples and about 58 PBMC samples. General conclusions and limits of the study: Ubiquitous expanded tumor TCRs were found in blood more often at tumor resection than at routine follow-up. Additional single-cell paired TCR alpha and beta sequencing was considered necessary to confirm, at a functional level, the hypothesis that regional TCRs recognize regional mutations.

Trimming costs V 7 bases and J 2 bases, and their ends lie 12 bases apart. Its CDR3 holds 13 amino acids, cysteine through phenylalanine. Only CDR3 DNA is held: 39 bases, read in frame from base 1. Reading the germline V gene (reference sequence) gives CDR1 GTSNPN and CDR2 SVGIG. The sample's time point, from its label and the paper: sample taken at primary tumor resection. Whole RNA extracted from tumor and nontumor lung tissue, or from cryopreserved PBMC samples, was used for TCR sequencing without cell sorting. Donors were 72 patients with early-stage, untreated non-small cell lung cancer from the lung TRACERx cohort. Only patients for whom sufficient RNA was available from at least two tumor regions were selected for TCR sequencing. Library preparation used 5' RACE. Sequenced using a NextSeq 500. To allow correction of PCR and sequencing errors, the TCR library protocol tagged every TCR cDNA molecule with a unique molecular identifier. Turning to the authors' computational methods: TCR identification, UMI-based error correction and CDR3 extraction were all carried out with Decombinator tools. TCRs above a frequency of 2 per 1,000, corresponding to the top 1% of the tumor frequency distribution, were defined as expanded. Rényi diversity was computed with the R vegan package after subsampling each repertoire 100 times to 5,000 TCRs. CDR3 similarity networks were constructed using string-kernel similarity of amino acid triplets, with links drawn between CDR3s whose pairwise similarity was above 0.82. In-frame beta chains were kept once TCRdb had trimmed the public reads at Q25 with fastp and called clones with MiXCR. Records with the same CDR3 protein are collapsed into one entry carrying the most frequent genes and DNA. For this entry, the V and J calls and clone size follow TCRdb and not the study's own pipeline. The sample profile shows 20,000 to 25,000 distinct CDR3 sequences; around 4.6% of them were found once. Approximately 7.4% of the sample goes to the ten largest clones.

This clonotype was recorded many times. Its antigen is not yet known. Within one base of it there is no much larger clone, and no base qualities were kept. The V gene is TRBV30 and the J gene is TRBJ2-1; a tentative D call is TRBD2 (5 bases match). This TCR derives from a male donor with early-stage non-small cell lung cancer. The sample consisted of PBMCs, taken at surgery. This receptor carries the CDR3 CASWRLPYNEQFF. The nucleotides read TGTGCCTCCTGGAGGCTTCCCTACAATGAGCAGTTCTTC.